This T cell receptor beta chain was retrieved from a study of blood T cell repertoires in COVID-19. Whole-study context: T cells, B-cell-depleted T cells, or PBMCs provided the cDNA or gDNA that served as material.

This clone was observed at least ten times. CDR1 is MNHEY and CDR2 is SVGEGT in the germline V gene. Trimming took off 2 bases at V and 8 bases at J, with 11 bases between the two ends. CDR3 length: 13 residues. Clones were read by immunoSEQ multiplex PCR, and TCRdb kept only the in-frame ones, dropping some. The sample contains approximately 150,000 clones, 80% of which appear only once. The chain is built from TRBV6-2 or TRBV6-3 and TRBJ2-3, with D unresolved. Material for sequencing was peripheral blood. The sequence derives from a man between 70 and 80 years old who had recovered from COVID-19. CDR3 amino acids: CASSYDTQATQYF. In DNA form, the CDR3 reads TGTGCCAGCAGTTACGATACTCAGGCTACGCAGTATTTT.